This T cell receptor (beta chain) emerged from a study of blood T cell repertoires in COVID-19. TCRdb's copy holds only in-frame clones and misses some; the assay was immunoSEQ multiplex PCR. The top ten hold around 4.2% of the sample, which has some 130,000 clones, approximately 90% seen once. The CDR3 consists of 14 residues. Germline CDR1 is MNHEY and CDR2 is SMNVEV (reference sequence). Trimming pared 4 bases from V and 2 bases from J, leaving 11 bases between. The chain uses TRBV27 and TRBJ2-5; D is unresolved. Material: peripheral blood. This sequence originates from a man aged 60 to 69 with COVID-19, enrolled during active disease. This CDR3 reads CASSSHTAQETQYF. DNA for the CDR3: TGTGCCAGCAGTTCCCATACAGCTCAAGAGACCCAGTACTTC.